This is a list of T cell receptor beta chains from one sample in a study of blood T cell repertoires in COVID-19. Assay used: immunoSEQ multiplex PCR; TCRdb lists only in-frame clones, some missing. This sample has roughly 73,000 clones, with around 83% found just once. Sequencing used peripheral blood. The receptors here all came from a man aged 65 to 79 with active COVID-19. Each CDR3 is given with its conserved first and last residue. Fields, in order: CDR3 length, clone size, J gene, D gene, V gene, CDR3 protein, CDR3 DNA. D genes are given only for firm matches. Size tells how often a clone was seen (once, few, many) or the class of an expanded clone, and some rows leave it out.

>13|.|TRBJ2-5|.|TRBV12-3/TRBV12-4
CASSFGFEETQYF
TGTGCCAGCAGTTTTGGCTTTGAAGAGACCCAGTACTTC
>11|medium-sized|TRBJ2-2|.|TRBV5-6
CASSGLGELFF
TGTGCCAGCAGCGGGCTTGGGGAGCTGTTTTTT
>14|.|TRBJ2-7|TRBD2|TRBV5-4
CASSPSLGGGEQYF
TGTGCCAGCAGCCCCTCTCTCGGGGGGGGCGAGCAGTACTTC
>16|.|TRBJ2-7|TRBD2|TRBV7-2
CASSHPGASGGYEQYF
TGTGCCAGCAGCCACCCGGGGGCTAGCGGGGGATACGAGCAGTACTTC
>15|.|TRBJ2-7|TRBD2|TRBV30
CAWSDRLAGLYEQYF
TGTGCCTGGAGTGATCGACTAGCGGGGCTCTACGAGCAGTACTTC
>17|few|TRBJ2-7|TRBD1|TRBV7-8
CASSLSWGQGPSYEQYF
TGTGCCAGCAGCTTGAGCTGGGGACAGGGGCCCTCCTACGAGCAGTACTTC
>16|.|TRBJ2-1|.|TRBV12-2
CASRTPGTSGYNEQFF
TGTGCAAGTCGCACCCCCGGGACTAGCGGGTACAATGAGCAGTTCTTC
>15|.|TRBJ2-1|.|TRBV7-3
CASSLWGGAYNEQFF
TGTGCCAGCAGCTTATGGGGCGGGGCATACAATGAGCAGTTCTTC
>15|.|TRBJ1-6|TRBD1|TRBV7-9
CASSRGDRGGSPLHF
TGTGCCAGCAGCCGGGGGGACAGGGGTGGATCACCCCTCCACTTT
>14|.|TRBJ1-4|.|TRBV7-9
CASSLGGGNEKLFF
TGTGCCAGCAGCTTGGGGGGAGGTAATGAAAAACTGTTTTTT
>14|.|TRBJ2-1|.|TRBV5-4
CASSLISAYNEQFF
TGTGCCAGCAGCTTGATTTCAGCCTACAATGAGCAGTTCTTC
>15|once|TRBJ2-1|.|TRBV30
CAWSGRVISYNEQFF
TGTGCCTGGAGTGGACGGGTGATCTCCTACAATGAGCAGTTCTTC
>14|.|TRBJ1-5|.|TRBV6-2/TRBV6-3
CASSRQGRAQPQHF
TGTGCCAGCAGCCGCCAGGGGCGCGCTCAGCCCCAGCATTTT
>11|.|TRBJ2-4|.|TRBV28
CASSLLAIQYF
TGTGCCAGCAGTTTACTGGCCATTCAGTACTTC
>16|.|TRBJ2-1|TRBD1|TRBV24-1
CATSDPLTGTHNEQFF
TGTGCCACCAGTGACCCCTTGACAGGGACCCACAATGAGCAGTTCTTC
>15|many|TRBJ1-5|TRBD1|TRBV4-2
CASSRGQGGGQPQHF
TGTGCCAGCAGCCGAGGACAGGGGGGCGGTCAGCCCCAGCATTTT
>14|once|TRBJ2-7|TRBD2|TRBV7-9
CASNLAGDPYEQYF
TGTGCCAGCAACCTAGCGGGAGACCCCTACGAGCAGTACTTC
>13|few|TRBJ1-5|TRBD1|TRBV27
CASKQQGDQPQHF
TGTGCCAGCAAGCAGCAGGGGGATCAGCCCCAGCATTTT
>14|.|TRBJ2-7|TRBD2|TRBV7-2
CASSHGLAGGEQYF
TGTGCCAGCAGCCACGGACTAGCGGGAGGCGAGCAGTACTTC
>15|.|TRBJ1-5|.|TRBV19
CASSATPQGNQPQHF
TGTGCCAGTAGTGCCACGCCACAGGGTAATCAGCCCCAGCATTTT
>18|.|TRBJ2-3|.|TRBV9
CASSRDREAGGRTDTQYF
TGTGCCAGCAGCCGGGACAGGGAAGCGGGAGGAAGGACAGATACGCAGTATTTT
>17|once|TRBJ2-3|TRBD2|TRBV5-1
CASSPLGASGPTDTQYF
TGCGCCAGCAGCCCACTCGGGGCTAGCGGCCCCACAGATACGCAGTATTTT
>13|.|TRBJ2-3|TRBD2|TRBV4-1
CASRASGTDTQYF
TGCGCCAGCAGGGCTAGCGGGACAGATACGCAGTATTTT
>14|.|TRBJ1-5|.|TRBV7-9
CASSSLGGAQPQHF
TGTGCCAGCAGCTCGCTCGGAGGGGCACAGCCCCAGCATTTT
>18|once|TRBJ2-1|TRBD2|TRBV7-3
CASSSPTSGRPSYNEQFF
TGTGCCAGCAGCAGCCCGACTAGCGGGAGGCCCTCCTACAATGAGCAGTTCTTC
>14|once|TRBJ2-2|.|TRBV9
CASSRDTNTGELFF
TGTGCCAGCAGCCGGGACACGAACACCGGGGAGCTGTTTTTT
>12|.|TRBJ1-1|.|TRBV11-1
CASSLGVAEAFF
TGTGCCAGCAGCTTAGGCGTCGCTGAAGCTTTCTTT
>15|.|TRBJ2-1|.|TRBV24-1
CATRGGGSKGNEQFF
TGTGCCACCAGGGGTGGCGGTAGTAAGGGGAATGAGCAGTTCTTC
>14|.|TRBJ2-7|TRBD2|TRBV27
CASSLVGGPYEQYF
TGTGCCAGCAGTTTGGTGGGAGGGCCGTACGAGCAGTACTTC
>12|.|TRBJ2-2|.|TRBV3-1/TRBV3-2
CASSPTGGELFF
TGTGCCAGCAGCCCTACCGGCGGGGAGCTGTTTTTT
>14|.|TRBJ2-7|TRBD1|TRBV19
CASSPRDREYEQYF
TGTGCCAGTAGTCCCCGGGACAGGGAGTACGAGCAGTACTTC
>15|.|TRBJ2-6|.|TRBV28
CASFGAHSGANVLTF
TGTGCCAGCTTTGGGGCCCACTCTGGGGCCAACGTCCTGACTTTC
>14|.|TRBJ1-6|TRBD1|TRBV10-3
CAIRGEQGNSPLHF
TGTGCCATCAGGGGGGAACAGGGGAATTCACCCCTCCACTTT
>14|.|TRBJ1-3|TRBD1|TRBV28
CASSSQGDWDTIYF
TGTGCCAGCAGTTCCCAGGGGGATTGGGACACCATATATTTT
>15|.|TRBJ2-1|TRBD2|TRBV2
CASSAGLAGGVEQFF
TGTGCCAGCAGCGCTGGACTAGCGGGAGGGGTTGAGCAGTTCTTC
>17|few|TRBJ2-1|TRBD2|TRBV25-1
CASSAGRESPPDNEQFF
TGTGCCAGCAGTGCGGGGCGGGAGAGCCCTCCCGACAATGAGCAGTTCTTC
>14|.|TRBJ2-3|.|TRBV13
CASSLWQGSDTQYF
TGTGCCAGCAGCTTGTGGCAGGGATCGGATACGCAGTATTTT
>16|.|TRBJ2-4|TRBD2|TRBV6-6
CASSRGLAEAKNIQYF
TGTGCCAGCAGTCGTGGACTAGCGGAAGCCAAAAACATTCAGTACTTC
>17|.|TRBJ2-2|.|TRBV4-2
CASSQTRLGMAGGELFF
TGTGCCAGCAGCCAAACTAGGTTGGGTATGGCCGGAGGGGAGCTGTTTTTT
>16|.|TRBJ2-1|TRBD2|TRBV5-5
CASSLRLAGRGGEQFF
TGTGCCAGCAGCCTCCGTCTAGCGGGTAGAGGCGGTGAGCAGTTCTTC
>13|.|TRBJ2-7|.|TRBV3-1/TRBV3-2
CASSQRATYEQYF
TGTGCCAGCAGCCAGCGGGCTACCTACGAGCAGTACTTC
>15|once|TRBJ2-2|TRBD2|TRBV5-6
CASSGRDRWPGELFF
TGTGCCAGCTCCGGGAGGGACCGGTGGCCCGGGGAGCTGTTTTTT
>12|few|TRBJ2-7|TRBD1|TRBV7-9
CASSQDRDEQYF
TGTGCCAGCAGCCAGGACAGGGACGAGCAGTACTTC
>14|.|TRBJ1-3|.|TRBV5-4
CASSPSGSGNTIYF
TGTGCCAGCAGCCCCTCGGGGAGTGGAAACACCATATATTTT
>13|.|TRBJ1-2|.|TRBV7-3
CASSPEGNYGYTF
TGTGCCAGCAGCCCCGAGGGCAACTATGGCTACACCTTC
>19|.|TRBJ2-1|.|TRBV7-8
CASSYPRTGAAGGYNEQFF
TGTGCCAGCAGCTACCCGAGGACAGGGGCGGCGGGGGGGTACAATGAGCAGTTCTTC
>17|once|TRBJ2-4|TRBD1|TRBV7-6
CASSLGPLRGPKNIQYF
TGTGCCAGCAGCTTAGGCCCCCTCAGGGGGCCTAAAAACATTCAGTACTTC
>13|few|TRBJ1-4|.|TRBV30
CAWTGGPGEKLFF
TGTGCCTGGACCGGGGGGCCAGGGGAAAAACTGTTTTTT
>16|once|TRBJ1-4|TRBD1|TRBV7-9
CASSPTGGYGDEKLFF
TGTGCCAGCAGCCCGACAGGGGGCTACGGGGATGAAAAACTGTTTTTT
>13|.|TRBJ2-6|.|TRBV18
CASSPPQRRVLTF
TGTGCCAGCTCACCACCTCAACGGCGGGTCCTGACTTTC
>13|.|TRBJ2-1|.|TRBV14
CASSYGPYNEQFF
TGTGCCAGCAGCTATGGGCCCTACAATGAGCAGTTCTTC
>16|.|TRBJ2-6|.|TRBV4-3
CASSQGARSGANVLTF
TGCGCCAGCAGCCAAGGAGCACGCTCTGGGGCCAACGTCCTGACTTTC
>15|.|TRBJ2-7|TRBD2|TRBV10-1
CASSVWGPGGYEQYF
TGCGCCAGCAGTGTATGGGGGCCGGGGGGGTACGAGCAGTACTTC
>13|.|TRBJ1-2|TRBD1|TRBV9
CASSVGRGVGYTF
TGTGCCAGCAGCGTAGGCAGGGGGGTTGGCTACACCTTC
>15|.|TRBJ2-1|TRBD2|TRBV3-1/TRBV3-2
CASSPGTSGSREQFF
TGTGCCAGCAGCCCCGGGACTAGCGGGAGTCGGGAGCAGTTCTTC
>11|.|TRBJ2-1|.|TRBV7-2
CASSQVDEQFF
TGTGCCAGCAGCCAGGTGGATGAGCAGTTCTTC
>13|.|TRBJ1-5|.|TRBV5-4
CASSSGLYQPQHF
TGTGCCAGCAGCTCCGGACTGTACCAGCCCCAGCATTTT
>15|.|TRBJ2-2|TRBD2|TRBV9
CASSPRTSNTGELFF
TGTGCCAGCAGCCCCCGGACTAGTAACACCGGGGAGCTGTTTTTT
>15|.|TRBJ1-2|TRBD1|TRBV5-5
CASSLAPAGGNGYTF
TGTGCCAGCAGCTTGGCTCCGGCAGGGGGCAATGGCTACACCTTC
>14|.|TRBJ2-7|.|TRBV27
CASSFRDWNYEQYF
TGTGCCAGCAGTTTCCGGGACTGGAACTACGAGCAGTACTTC